The 23 T cell receptor beta chains below all came from one sample that was sequenced in a study of blood T cell repertoires in COVID-19. Sequencing used immunoSEQ multiplex PCR; TCRdb keeps in-frame clones, though not all of them. The sample shows a few hundred thousand clones, approximately 81% of them seen only once. The sample consisted of PBMCs or T cells enriched from blood (not recorded which). The receptors derive from a man in his forties who had recovered from COVID-19.

J is TRBJ2-2 and V is TRBV7-9, with D perhaps matching TRBD2 (5 bases). The CDR3 runs 14 residues. Trimming left V 6 bases short and J 0 bases short, with 8 bases between. Looked up from germline, CDR1 is SEHNR and CDR2 is FQNEAQ (reference sequence). CDR3 bases: TGTGCCAGCAGTGAGCGGACGAACACCGGGGAGCTGTTTTTT. As protein: CASSERTNTGELFF. Full variable domain (rest looked up from reference TRBV7-9 and TRBJ2-2): DTGVSQNPRHKITKRGQNVTFRCDPISEHNRLYWYRQTLGQGPEFLTYFQNEAQLEKSRLLSDRFSAERPKGSFSTLEIQRTEQGDSAMYLCASSERTNTGELFFGEGSRLTVL.

This clone occurred once. This chain links TRBV7-9 with TRBJ2-7, with D hard to call. The germline V gene encodes CDR1 SEHNR and CDR2 FQNEAQ (reference sequence). The V end was cut by 3 bases, the J end by 0 bases, with 12 bases between. CDR3 length: 15 amino acids. CDR3 DNA sequence: TGTGCCAGCAGCTTTGGCGGCGTTAGCTCCTACGAGCAGTACTTC. Its translation: CASSFGGVSSYEQYF.

The J gene is TRBJ2-7, the V gene TRBV28, with D possibly TRBD1 on 5 matching bases. V lost 5 bases and J lost 2, with 13 bases in between. This CDR3 comprises 14 residues. Germline CDR1 is MDHEN and CDR2 is SYDVKM. CDR3: CASSPDSEAYEQYF. The CDR3 region has the DNA TGTGCCAGCAGTCCCGACAGTGAGGCCTACGAGCAGTACTTC.

The chain couples TRBV5-6 to TRBJ1-5; D uncertain. With 4 bases removed from V and 3 bases from J, the gap between germline ends came to 8 bases. The CDR3 has 13 amino acids. Germline CDR1 and CDR2: SGHDT and YYEEEE. The CDR3 region has the DNA TGTGCCAGCAGCCCGGGGATCAATCAGCCCCAGCATTTT. It translates to CASSPGINQPQHF.

The chain uses TRBV9 and TRBJ2-7; TRBD2 is a possible D gene (7 bases). The V gene lost 4 bases and the J gene lost 0 bases, with 20 bases spanning the gap. The CDR3 is made up of 17 amino acids. Germline V gene data show CDR1 as SGDLS and CDR2 as YYNGEE. The CDR3 sequence: CASSPSLGGRSSYEQYF. The CDR3 DNA reads as TGTGCCAGCAGCCCATCCTTGGGGGGGCGGAGCTCCTACGAGCAGTACTTC.

The rearrangement joins TRBV5-1 to TRBJ2-4; possibly TRBD2 for D (6 bases). The CDR3 is 15 amino acids. The germline gives CDR1 SGHRS, CDR2 YFSETQ. Trimming left V 4 bases short and J 8 bases short, with 19 bases between. CDR3 protein: CASSRGWGREDIQYF. The DNA for the CDR3 is TGCGCCAGCAGCCGGGGGTGGGGCAGGGAAGACATTCAGTACTTC.

This rearrangement joins TRBV7-2 to TRBJ1-2; no clear D gene. Germline loops: CDR1 SGHTA, CDR2 FQGNSA. The V end was cut by 0 bases, the J end by 2 bases, with 10 bases between. The CDR3 loop spans 15 amino acids. CDR3 loop: CASSLAPERNYGYTF. The CDR3 DNA is TGTGCCAGCAGCTTAGCCCCGGAGAGGAACTATGGCTACACCTTC.

This clone was seen a single time. The gene calls are TRBV27 and TRBJ2-3; 16 nucleotides agree with TRBD2. Per germline, CDR1 MNHEY and CDR2 SMNVEV (reference sequence). This CDR3 has 15 amino acids. The V gene end was trimmed by 6 bases and the J gene end by 5 bases; junction bases not matched to a gene: 2. The CDR3 spells CASRGLAGGGDTQYF. The CDR3 DNA reads TGTGCCAGCAGGGGACTAGCGGGGGGGGGAGATACGCAGTATTTT.

The gene calls are TRBV6-5 and TRBJ2-1; D not resolved. Per the germline V gene, CDR1 is MNHEY and CDR2 is SVGAGI. The V end lost 0 bases, the J end lost 4 bases, and 10 bases lay between the germline ends. The CDR3 consists of 15 residues. DNA of the CDR3: TGTGCCAGCAGTTACTCAAAGGAGAATTACAATGAGCAGTTCTTC. As protein: CASSYSKENYNEQFF.

V gene TRBV4-2 combines with J gene TRBJ2-2, with 11 bases fitting TRBD1. V gave up 7 bases and J gave up 6 bases; unmatched junction bases: 7. The CDR3 is 15 amino acids. The V gene's germline CDR1 is LGHNA and CDR2 YNFKEQ. CDR3 protein: CASTRTGGSAGELFF. The CDR3 DNA reads TGTGCCAGCACCCGGACAGGGGGCAGTGCCGGGGAGCTGTTTTTT.

The rearrangement joins TRBV30 to TRBJ1-1, with 10 bases fitting TRBD1. The CDR3 length is 15 residues. Germline V lookup: CDR1 GTSNPN, CDR2 SVGIG (reference sequence). Trimming removed 1 base from V and 5 bases from J; junction bases left unmatched: 7. This CDR3 reads CAWSAGTGVGTEAFF. In nucleotides, the CDR3 is TGTGCCTGGAGTGCCGGGACAGGGGTTGGGACTGAAGCTTTCTTT.

The V call is TRBV19, the J call TRBJ1-3; 7 bases match TRBD1. This CDR3 spans 15 amino acids. Germline V gives CDR1 LNHDA, CDR2 SQIVND (reference sequence). Trimming removed 9 bases from V and 1 base from J; junction bases left unmatched: 9. CDR3 loop: CASALTGFSGNTIYF. In DNA, the CDR3 is TGTGCCAGCGCTTTGACAGGGTTTTCTGGAAACACCATATATTTT.

This clone was picked up many times. The rearrangement links TRBV6-1 to TRBJ2-6; D is possibly TRBD2 (6 bases). The CDR3 is 16 amino acids. CDR1 and CDR2 (germline): MNHNS, SASEGT. The ends were cut back, 3 bases at V and 0 bases at J, with 9 bases in the middle. The CDR3 DNA sequence: TGTGCCAGCAGTGATGAGGGAGGCTCTGGGGCCAACGTCCTGACTTTC. It specifies CASSDEGGSGANVLTF.

This clone was seen a handful of times. This chain connects TRBV15 to TRBJ2-3, with D perhaps TRBD2 (5 bases). The CDR3 length is 16 residues. V lost 6 bases and J 4 bases, leaving 20 bases between the germline ends. Germline V CDR1 and CDR2: LNHNV, YYDKDF (reference sequence). The CDR3 here is CATSPEVYGGADTQYF. The CDR3 nucleotides read TGTGCCACCAGTCCGGAGGTCTACGGCGGCGCAGATACGCAGTATTTT.

V and J are TRBV19 and TRBJ2-6, with 8 bases lining up with TRBD1. J was trimmed by 2 bases and V by 10 bases; bases with no gene match: 4. This CDR3 contains 14 residues. Looked up from germline, CDR1 is LNHDA and CDR2 is SQIVND (reference sequence). The CDR3 sequence: CATQTGAGANVLTF. The DNA of the CDR3 is TGTGCCACCCAGACAGGGGCTGGGGCCAACGTCCTGACTTTC.

V and J are TRBV28 and TRBJ2-3, with D possibly being TRBD2 (5 bases). This CDR3 has 18 residues. Trimming removed 7 bases at V and 3 bases at J, with 26 bases between. From germline, CDR1 is MDHEN and CDR2 SYDVKM. The CDR3 nucleotides are TGTGCCAGCACCTTATGCGAGAAGCGAGGGAACACTACAGATACGCAGTATTTT. Protein product: CASTLCEKRGNTTDTQYF.

The DNA of the CDR3 is TGTGCCAGCAGCTTAGATAAGGGGACAGGTGGCGGAGAGCAGTTCTTC. Translated: CASSLDKGTGGGEQFF. The rearrangement uses TRBV11-2 and TRBJ2-1; 8 bases map to TRBD1. Per germline, CDR1 SGHAT and CDR2 FQNNGV. V shed 0 bases and J 10 bases; nucleotides not matched to a gene: 11. CDR3 length: 16 amino acids.

The sample holds a few counts of this clone. The gene calls are TRBV4-3 and TRBJ1-4, with D perhaps TRBD1 (5 bases). Germline V lookup: CDR1 LGHNA, CDR2 YSLEER. This CDR3 region has 15 residues. V was cut by 1 base and J by 3 bases, with 9 bases left in between. In DNA, the CDR3 is TGCGCCAGCAGCCAAGGGACAAGCTCTAATGAAAAACTGTTTTTT. It is translated as CASSQGTSSNEKLFF.

Of note for this clone: The identical CDR3 is also encoded by other nucleotide sequences in the sample. This chain uses TRBV3-1 (or the pseudogene TRBV3-2) with TRBJ1-2; TRBD1 might be the D (6 bases). CDR1 and CDR2 (germline): LGHDT, YNNKEL (reference sequence). The CDR3 runs 13 residues. The V end was cut by 1 base, the J end by 4 bases, with 7 bases between. The CDR3 sequence is CASSQGTVYGYTF. CDR3 DNA sequence: TGTGCCAGCAGCCAAGGGACAGTCTATGGCTACACCTTC.

The chain has TRBV4-3 and TRBJ2-3, with D possibly being TRBD1 (6 bases). The CDR3 extends over 16 amino acids. V shed 0 bases and J shed 0 bases, with 10 bases lying between them. Germline CDR1 is LGHNA and CDR2 is YSLEER. The DNA of the CDR3 is TGCGCCAGCAGCCAAGAGCCAGGGGATAGCACAGATACGCAGTATTTT. This gives the protein CASSQEPGDSTDTQYF.

This sequence joins TRBV18 and TRBJ1-4; no clear D. Germline values: CDR1 KGHSH, CDR2 LQKENI. CDR3 length: 16 amino acids. V lost 2 bases and J 0 bases, leaving 10 bases between the germline ends. The CDR3 sequence: CASSPVYVSTNEKLFF. The CDR3 region has the DNA TGTGCCAGCTCACCAGTCTATGTTTCAACTAATGAAAAACTGTTTTTT.

This chain links TRBV27 with TRBJ1-5; a possible D gene is TRBD1 (5 bases). CDR1 and CDR2 (germline): MNHEY, SMNVEV (reference sequence). The V end lost 6 bases, the J end lost 4 bases, and 10 bases lay between the germline ends. CDR3 length: 13 amino acids. Written as DNA, the CDR3 is TGTGCCAGCAGCCCAGGGTGGAATCAGCCCCAGCATTTT. Translated: CASSPGWNQPQHF.

This sequence joins TRBV13 and TRBJ2-7; D is possibly TRBD1 (6 bases). Germline CDR1 reads PRHDT; CDR2 reads FYEKMQ (reference sequence). The length of the CDR3 is 13 residues. The ends were cut back, 8 bases at V and 0 bases at J, with 11 bases in the middle. The DNA for the CDR3 is TGTGCCAGCGGGGACACCTACTCCTACGAGCAGTACTTC. Translating it yields CASGDTYSYEQYF.